This TCR beta chain is drawn from a study of cytotoxic CD8 clonotypes in ibrutinib-treated CLL. TCRdb's copy holds only in-frame clones and misses some; the assay was immunoSEQ multiplex PCR. The sample lists 150,000 to 200,000 clones; around nine tenths were seen once. V lost 3 bases, J lost 4 bases, and 5 bases stayed unmatched. Germline CDR1 and CDR2: SGHRS and YFSETQ. The CDR3 runs to 14 residues. The sequences come from PBMCs, collected at disease progression, from a patient treated with ibrutinib. This chain uses TRBV5-1 with TRBJ2-7; 9 positions match TRBD2. The clonotype comes from a human donor with chronic lymphocytic leukemia. The CDR3 DNA sequence: TGCGCCAGCAGCTCGACTAGCGGTTTATACGAGCAGTACTTC. Translated, it gives CASSSTSGLYEQYF. Looking up the rest from reference TRBV5-1 and TRBJ2-7 gives the full variable domain: KAGVTQTPRYLIKTRGQQVTLSCSPISGHRSVSWYQQTPGQGLQFLFEYFSETQRNKGNFPGRFSGRQFSNSRSEMNVSTLELGDSALYLCASSSTSGLYEQYFGPGTRLTVT.